This T cell receptor beta chain was identified in a study of T cells in Graves' hyperthyroidism and ophthalmopathy. Study conclusions and caveats: The model forecast ophthalmopathy, anticipating it by a median roughly 6.5 months before onset. Blood samples included most of the expanded thyroid clonotypes exceeding 0.001.

Amplified regions were TCR beta CDR3 sequences from RNA transcripts. An initial round of RT-PCR targeting the TCR CDR3 relied on the HTBI primer set. One entry per CDR3 protein, called by TCRdb with MiXCR from the multiplex PCR reads. The sample records a few hundred thousand distinct CDR3 sequences, approximately 14% being singletons. CDR1 and CDR2 (germline): MDHEN, SYDVKM. V shed 6 bases and J 7 bases; nucleotides not matched to a gene: 9. This CDR3 comprises 14 residues. This clonotype showed up many times. What it binds is not known. Among the patients, aged 18 to 65, hyperthyroidism was newly diagnosed and had lasted under 2 months. Isolation of PBMCs was performed on approximately 10 ml fresh peripheral blood.

The origin of this receptor is a middle-aged woman with Graves' hyperthyroidism that later progressed to Graves' ophthalmopathy. The rearrangement links TRBV28 to TRBJ2-7; 10 bases are shared with TRBD2. The sequencing sample was made of blood. The CDR3 loop is CASRPTSGTREQYF. In nucleotides, the CDR3 is TGTGCCAGCAGGCCTACTAGCGGGACCCGGGAGCAGTACTTC.